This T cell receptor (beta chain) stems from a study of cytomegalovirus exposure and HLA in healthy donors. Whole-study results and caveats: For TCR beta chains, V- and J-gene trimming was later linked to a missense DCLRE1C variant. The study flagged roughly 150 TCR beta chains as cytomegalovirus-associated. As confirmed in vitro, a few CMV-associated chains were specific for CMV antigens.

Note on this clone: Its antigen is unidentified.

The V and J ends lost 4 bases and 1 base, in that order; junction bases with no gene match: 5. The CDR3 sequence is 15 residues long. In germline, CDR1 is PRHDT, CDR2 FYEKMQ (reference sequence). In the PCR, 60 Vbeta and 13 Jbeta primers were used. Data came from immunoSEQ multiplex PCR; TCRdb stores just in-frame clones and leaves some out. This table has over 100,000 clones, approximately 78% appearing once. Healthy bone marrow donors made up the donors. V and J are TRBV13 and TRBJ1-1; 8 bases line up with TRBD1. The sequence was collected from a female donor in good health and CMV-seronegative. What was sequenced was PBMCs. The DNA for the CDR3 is TGTGCCAGCAGCTCCGACAGGGGATGGAACACTGAAGCTTTCTTT. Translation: CASSSDRGWNTEAFF.